The 18 T cell receptor beta chains below all came from one sample that was sequenced in a study of blood T cell repertoires in COVID-19. Profiling relied on immunoSEQ multiplex PCR, and the TCRdb table lists in-frame clones only, not all of them. This table holds about 290,000 clones, roughly 90% found once. Sequencing was done on a sample of PBMCs or T cells enriched from blood (not recorded which). Receptors originate from a woman aged 40-49 years who had recovered from COVID-19.

In its sample, this clone was seen a few times. The gene calls are TRBV5-1 and TRBJ2-3; D not certain. Germline CDR1 reads SGHRS; CDR2 reads YFSETQ. The V end lost 4 bases, the J end lost 4 bases, and 7 bases lay between the germline ends. This CDR3 is 12 amino acids long. CDR3 residues: CASSPSADTQYF. CDR3 coding DNA: TGCGCCAGCAGCCCAAGCGCAGATACGCAGTATTTT.

The chain has TRBV24-1 and TRBJ2-2; D is ambiguous. This CDR3 spans 13 amino acids. Germline loops: CDR1 KGHDR, CDR2 SFDVKD. Trimming took 4 bases from V and 3 from J, leaving 5 bases between them. CDR3: CATSDRYTGELFF. CDR3 coding DNA: TGTGCCACCAGTGACAGATACACCGGGGAGCTGTTTTTT.

This chain connects TRBV5-4 to TRBJ1-4, with TRBD1 matching over 7 bases. The junction had 1 base not matched to a gene; V was cut back by 3 bases and J by 2 bases. Per the germline V gene, CDR1 is SGHNT and CDR2 is YYREEE (reference sequence). This CDR3 region has 14 residues. This chain's CDR3 is CASSSRGTNEKLFF. The CDR3 DNA reads TGTGCCAGCAGCTCCAGGGGGACTAATGAAAAACTGTTTTTT.

The chain uses TRBV6-5 and TRBJ1-6; no firm D call. V gave up 2 bases and J gave up 8 bases, with 7 bases separating them. This CDR3 has 13 residues. The germline V gene encodes CDR1 MNHEY and CDR2 SVGAGI. The CDR3 is CASSYERDSPLHF. The CDR3 region has the DNA TGTGCCAGCAGTTACGAGCGGGATTCACCCCTCCACTTT.

This clone was seen just once. The J gene is TRBJ1-1, the V gene TRBV29-1; the D gene is possibly TRBD1 (6 bases). The CDR3 consists of 13 residues. Germline lookup yields CDR1 SQVTM and CDR2 ANQGSEA. Deletions cut 4 bases from V and 0 bases from J, with 9 bases between. The CDR3 loop reads CSVGGLMNTEAFF. CDR3 coding DNA: TGCAGCGTTGGGGGGCTCATGAACACTGAAGCTTTCTTT.

V is TRBV18 and J is TRBJ1-4, with D perhaps matching TRBD1 (5 bases). Trimming cost V 3 bases and J 7 bases, with 18 bases left between them. This CDR3 is built from 16 residues. Germline V gene lookup returns CDR1 KGHSH and CDR2 LQKENI. CDR3 nucleotides: TGTGCCAGCTCACCGCCCTCAATGGGGCAGGGTGAAAAACTGTTTTTT. It encodes CASSPPSMGQGEKLFF.

This sequence joins TRBV5-8 and TRBJ2-1, with 7 positions matching TRBD1. Germline trimming cut 4 bases from V and 6 bases from J; bases unmatched to any gene: 13. The CDR3 is 16 amino acids. Germline V gene sequence: CDR1 SGHTS, CDR2 YDEGEE. CDR3 nucleotide sequence: TGTGCCAGCAGCATGAGACAGGGCATTCCCCCCAATGAGCAGTTCTTC. It is translated as CASSMRQGIPPNEQFF.

This clone was seen a single time. V and J are TRBV21-1 and TRBJ1-1; the D call of TRBD1 is as the table states it, not checked on the DNA. TRBV21-1 is a pseudogene segment. The CDR3 covers 15 residues. The CDR3 is CASSKKDRGNTEAFF. In DNA, the CDR3 is TGTGCCAGCAGCAAAAAAGACAGGGGGAACACTGAAGCTTTCTTT.

V is TRBV4-2 and J is TRBJ2-7; 7 bases are shared with TRBD2. Germline V lookup: CDR1 LGHNA, CDR2 YNFKEQ. This CDR3 comprises 16 residues. Losses at the gene ends were 0 bases for V and 4 bases for J; bases not matched to a gene: 9. CDR3 in DNA: TGTGCCAGCAGCCAAGATCGGGAGCGGGGACGATACGAGCAGTACTTC. This translates into CASSQDRERGRYEQYF.

J is TRBJ1-2 and V is TRBV2, with a weak D call TRBD1 (5 bases). The V gene's germline CDR1 is SNHLY and CDR2 FYNNEI. V dropped 2 bases and J dropped 8 bases, with 12 bases sitting between them. The CDR3 has 13 residues. CDR3 nucleotide sequence: TGTGCCAGCAGTGAACTGGGGGGGAGAGGCTACACCTTC. Amino acids: CASSELGGRGYTF.

V and J are TRBV27 and TRBJ1-2; 8 positions agree with TRBD1. The length of the CDR3 is 13 residues. Germline-derived CDR1 and CDR2 are MNHEY and SMNVEV (reference sequence). Trimming cost V 4 bases and J 8 bases; bases outside gene matches: 6. The CDR3: CASSSWTGPGYTF. The CDR3 region has the DNA TGTGCCAGCAGTTCTTGGACAGGGCCCGGCTACACCTTC.

The chain couples TRBV30 to TRBJ1-1; D possibly corresponds to TRBD1 (6 bases). The germline V and J ends were trimmed by 0 bases and 4 bases, with 12 bases remaining between them. This CDR3 comprises 14 residues. Germline V gene sequence: CDR1 GTSNPN, CDR2 SVGIG (reference sequence). The DNA for the CDR3 is TGTGCCTGGAGTGTGGGAGGGGGAAGCACTGAAGCTTTCTTT. It yields the protein CAWSVGGGSTEAFF.

This sequence joins TRBV10-1 and TRBJ1-2; TRBD1 agrees at 8 bases. Germline-derived CDR1 and CDR2 are WNHNN and SYGVQD (reference sequence). Trimming removed 10 bases from V and 4 bases from J; junction bases left unmatched: 23. CDR3 size: 18 residues. The CDR3 DNA reads TGCGCCAACCTCTGCTCAGGGGGCGCCCTGGGGGAAGTCTATGGCTACACCTTC. It encodes CANLCSGGALGEVYGYTF.

The genes are TRBV2 and TRBJ1-4; no clear D gene. In germline, CDR1 is SNHLY, CDR2 FYNNEI. Trimming removed 6 bases from V and 0 bases from J, with 11 bases in between. This CDR3 region has 15 residues. The CDR3 DNA sequence: TGTGCCAGCAGGCGAAGGACTACAACTAATGAAAAACTGTTTTTT. Protein product: CASRRRTTTNEKLFF.

The CDR3 region is CASSTGTGRSMNTEAFF. CDR3 in DNA: TGTGCCAGTAGTACCGGGACAGGCCGATCAATGAACACTGAAGCTTTCTTT. The chain joins TRBV19 to TRBJ1-1, with TRBD1 matching 8 bases. The CDR3 has 17 residues. CDR1 is LNHDA, CDR2 SQIVND, per germline (reference sequence). V lost 4 bases and J lost 0; bases outside the gene matches: 10. Complete variable domain (other parts from reference TRBV19 and TRBJ1-1): DGGITQSPKYLFRKEGQNVTLSCEQNLNHDAMYWYRQDPGQGLRLIYYSQIVNDFQKGDIAEGYSVSREKKESFPLTVTSAQKNPTAFYLCASSTGTGRSMNTEAFFGQGTRLTVV.

This clone showed up just once. Here the CDR3 DNA reads TGTGCCAGTAGTATACATAGGCGAGGTGAGGAGGCAGACGAGCAGTACTTC. This codes for CASSIHRRGEEADEQYF. The V and J genes are TRBV19 and TRBJ2-7; D possibly corresponds to TRBD2 (5 bases). This CDR3 spans 17 amino acids. V gave up 2 bases and J gave up 5 bases, with 22 bases separating them. Germline V lookup: CDR1 LNHDA, CDR2 SQIVND (reference sequence).

The chain uses TRBV5-1 and TRBJ2-2, with 7 bases matching TRBD2. V gave up 3 bases and J gave up 0 bases; unmatched junction bases: 5. The V gene's germline CDR1 is SGHRS and CDR2 YFSETQ. The CDR3 is 16 amino acids. CDR3 nucleotide sequence: TGCGCCAGCAGCTCGAGCGGGGTCGCGAACACCGGGGAGCTGTTTTTT. As protein: CASSSSGVANTGELFF.

This clone was counted a single time. The genes are TRBV19 and TRBJ2-3; a weak D match, TRBD1 (5 bases). CDR1 is LNHDA and CDR2 is SQIVND in the germline V gene (reference sequence). V lost 3 bases and J 11 bases, leaving 12 bases between the germline ends. This CDR3 region has 12 residues. The CDR3 loop is CASSIWGSEQYF. The CDR3 DNA reads as TGTGCCAGTAGTATCTGGGGCAGCGAGCAGTATTTT. The full variable domain, its missing parts supplied by reference TRBV19 and TRBJ2-3, is DGGITQSPKYLFRKEGQNVTLSCEQNLNHDAMYWYRQDPGQGLRLIYYSQIVNDFQKGDIAEGYSVSREKKESFPLTVTSAQKNPTAFYLCASSIWGSEQYFGPGTRLTVL.